The entry below gives a single TCR beta chain sequence along with its context. The data belong to a study of Ad26.COV2.S vaccination and SARS-CoV-2 variants. Study in general: Intramuscular Ad26.COV2.S doses were given once or twice, 56 days apart.

Treatment in this sample: 15 to 20 received Ad26.COV2.S at low or high dose, single or two shots; 5 received placebo; per-sample allocation not given. Day 63 after the first injection of vaccine or placebo was the sampling time. The CDR3 runs 14 residues. The ends lost 5 bases at V and 2 bases at J; junction bases unmatched: 3. Per the germline V gene, CDR1 is SGHAT and CDR2 is FQDESV (reference sequence). The table came from immunoSEQ multiplex PCR; TCRdb's copy has only in-frame clones and leaves some out. The sample carries 350,000 to 500,000 clones, roughly 91% recorded once. This chain uses TRBV11-1 with TRBJ1-3; 7 bases are shared with TRBD1. This TCR derives from a person between 18 and 60 years old who received the Ad26.COV2.S COVID-19 vaccine or a placebo. Sequencing used peripheral blood, obtained in a trial of Ad26.COV2.S vaccine versus placebo. This CDR3 reads CASSPDRAGNTIYF. In DNA, the CDR3 is TGTGCCAGCAGCCCAGACAGGGCTGGAAACACCATATATTTT.